These T cell receptor beta chains were read from a single sample in a study of blood T cell repertoires in COVID-19. Sequenced by immunoSEQ multiplex PCR; TCRdb stores in-frame clones only, minus some. The table shows over 200,000 clones, with 70% to 90% occurring only once. The sequencing sample was made of peripheral blood. Receptors originate from an elderly man with acute or convalescent COVID-19. CDR3s include the opening cysteine and the closing phenylalanine or tryptophan. D genes are given only for firm matches. Size values are once, few and many counts, or a class for expanded clones, and some rows have none.

CDR3nt: TGTGCCATCAGTGAAGGGCAGGGGGCCCACAATGAGCAGTTCTTC
CDR3aa: CAISEGQGAHNEQFF
abundance: .
d_gene: TRBD1
v_gene: TRBV10-3
j_gene: TRBJ2-1

CDR3nt: TGTGCCAGCAGCCCTACGACAGGGAGAGACTATGGCTACACCTTC
CDR3aa: CASSPTTGRDYGYTF
abundance: .
d_gene: TRBD1
v_gene: TRBV7-9
j_gene: TRBJ1-2

CDR3nt: TGTGCCAGCAGCCAGGTTGGCGGGCGGCGAGAGACCCAGTACTTC
CDR3aa: CASSQVGGRRETQYF
abundance: .
d_gene: .
v_gene: TRBV3-1/TRBV3-2
j_gene: TRBJ2-5

CDR3nt: TGTGCCAGCAGTTACTCGGGCCGGAACAATGAAAAACTGTTTTTT
CDR3aa: CASSYSGRNNEKLFF
abundance: .
d_gene: .
v_gene: TRBV6-5
j_gene: TRBJ1-4

CDR3nt: TGCGCCAGCAGCCAAGCTATCGGGAGTTCGGCCAGTGAGCAGTTCTTC
CDR3aa: CASSQAIGSSASEQFF
abundance: .
d_gene: .
v_gene: TRBV4-1
j_gene: TRBJ2-1

CDR3nt: TGTGCCAGCAGCTTAGTGGCAGGGTCTGGAAACACCATATATTTT
CDR3aa: CASSLVAGSGNTIYF
abundance: .
d_gene: .
v_gene: TRBV7-9
j_gene: TRBJ1-3

CDR3nt: TGTGCCAGCAGCCTTGCCCGGCGAGGCAATGAGCAGTTCTTC
CDR3aa: CASSLARRGNEQFF
abundance: once
d_gene: .
v_gene: TRBV7-8
j_gene: TRBJ2-1

CDR3nt: TGTGCCAGCAGCTTGAGGTGGGGGGGCGCGTTCGATTCACCCCTCCACTTT
CDR3aa: CASSLRWGGAFDSPLHF
abundance: .
d_gene: .
v_gene: TRBV5-5
j_gene: TRBJ1-6

CDR3nt: TGTGCCAGCAGCTTAAAACGTCCAGGGGGCAAAAATACGCAGTATTTT
CDR3aa: CASSLKRPGGKNTQYF
abundance: .
d_gene: TRBD1
v_gene: TRBV7-3
j_gene: TRBJ2-3

CDR3nt: TGTGCCAGCAGTTTCGGACAGGGGCTGCAGTACTTC
CDR3aa: CASSFGQGLQYF
abundance: .
d_gene: TRBD1
v_gene: TRBV27
j_gene: TRBJ2-7

CDR3nt: TGTGCCAGCTCACCCACGGACAGGGGAGCCTACGAGCAGTACTTC
CDR3aa: CASSPTDRGAYEQYF
abundance: few
d_gene: TRBD1
v_gene: TRBV18
j_gene: TRBJ2-7

CDR3nt: TGCGCCAGCAGCCAAGATCGCGGTCAGCCCCAGCATTTT
CDR3aa: CASSQDRGQPQHF
abundance: .
d_gene: .
v_gene: TRBV4-3
j_gene: TRBJ1-5

CDR3nt: TGTGCCAGCAGTTTATCTCACCTGAGAGGCAATGAGCAGTTCTTC
CDR3aa: CASSLSHLRGNEQFF
abundance: once
d_gene: .
v_gene: TRBV28
j_gene: TRBJ2-1

CDR3nt: TGTGCCAGCAGCCCCAGACCAGGGGAGACCCAGTACTTC
CDR3aa: CASSPRPGETQYF
abundance: .
d_gene: .
v_gene: TRBV7-3
j_gene: TRBJ2-5

CDR3nt: TGTGCCAGCAGCCGAGTTGAGGGAAATTCACCCCTCCACTTT
CDR3aa: CASSRVEGNSPLHF
abundance: .
d_gene: .
v_gene: TRBV6-6
j_gene: TRBJ1-6

CDR3nt: TGTGCCAGCTCAGCGGGACAGGGCTTCGAAGCTTTCTTT
CDR3aa: CASSAGQGFEAFF
abundance: .
d_gene: TRBD1
v_gene: TRBV18
j_gene: TRBJ1-1

CDR3nt: TGTGCCAGCAACCCCGGGACAGGGGGCGGCTACACCTTC
CDR3aa: CASNPGTGGGYTF
abundance: .
d_gene: TRBD1
v_gene: TRBV6-5
j_gene: TRBJ1-2

CDR3nt: TGTGCCAGCAGCCAAGACAAGCGGAGCTCCTACGAGCAGTACTTC
CDR3aa: CASSQDKRSSYEQYF
abundance: .
d_gene: .
v_gene: TRBV4-2
j_gene: TRBJ2-7

CDR3nt: TGTGCCAGCAGCTTCGCCAGGGGGAGGACAGATACGCAGTATTTT
CDR3aa: CASSFARGRTDTQYF
abundance: .
d_gene: .
v_gene: TRBV11-3
j_gene: TRBJ2-3

CDR3nt: TGTGCCATCAGTGACTCCGGGACTTCGAACACCGGGGAGCTGTTTTTT
CDR3aa: CAISDSGTSNTGELFF
abundance: few
d_gene: .
v_gene: TRBV10-3
j_gene: TRBJ2-2

CDR3nt: TGTGCCAGCAGTGAACAGAGGGGGCGGGAAAAACTGTTTTTT
CDR3aa: CASSEQRGREKLFF
abundance: .
d_gene: TRBD1
v_gene: TRBV2
j_gene: TRBJ1-4

CDR3nt: TGTGCCACCAGTGACCCGCCCGGGAGCGGGAGGAGTGGAGATACGCAGTATTTT
CDR3aa: CATSDPPGSGRSGDTQYF
abundance: .
d_gene: TRBD2
v_gene: TRBV24-1
j_gene: TRBJ2-3

CDR3nt: TGTGCCAGCTCATCCGGGACAGGGATTTACGAGCAGTACTTC
CDR3aa: CASSSGTGIYEQYF
abundance: .
d_gene: TRBD1
v_gene: TRBV18
j_gene: TRBJ2-7

CDR3nt: TGTGCCAGCTCAGTAGGGGCCAGCTCTGGAAACACCATATATTTT
CDR3aa: CASSVGASSGNTIYF
abundance: .
d_gene: .
v_gene: TRBV18
j_gene: TRBJ1-3

CDR3nt: TGTGCCAGCAGTTACTCCTCCTCTTACACCGGGGAGCTGTTTTTT
CDR3aa: CASSYSSSYTGELFF
abundance: .
d_gene: .
v_gene: TRBV6-5
j_gene: TRBJ2-2

CDR3nt: TGCGCCAGCAGCCAAGCAAGCCTTAGCTCCTATAATTCACCCCTCCACTTT
CDR3aa: CASSQASLSSYNSPLHF
abundance: few
d_gene: .
v_gene: TRBV4-1
j_gene: TRBJ1-6

CDR3nt: TGCGCCAGCAGCTTCAGGGGAGGGTGGGAGACCCAGTACTTC
CDR3aa: CASSFRGGWETQYF
abundance: .
d_gene: .
v_gene: TRBV5-1
j_gene: TRBJ2-5

CDR3nt: TGTGCCTGGAGTACCGGGACAGGGAATTTTCAGCCCCAGCATTTT
CDR3aa: CAWSTGTGNFQPQHF
abundance: .
d_gene: TRBD1
v_gene: TRBV30
j_gene: TRBJ1-5

CDR3nt: TGCAGCGCCCTCGAGGGAGAAAACATTCAGTACTTC
CDR3aa: CSALEGENIQYF
abundance: .
d_gene: .
v_gene: TRBV29-1
j_gene: TRBJ2-4

CDR3nt: TGCGCCAGCAGCTTGGGGGGACTAGCGGGATTTAATGAGCAGTTCTTC
CDR3aa: CASSLGGLAGFNEQFF
abundance: few
d_gene: TRBD2
v_gene: TRBV5-1
j_gene: TRBJ2-1

CDR3nt: TGTGCCACCCGACAGGGGGCGCGTGAGCAGTACTTC
CDR3aa: CATRQGAREQYF
abundance: .
d_gene: TRBD1
v_gene: TRBV27
j_gene: TRBJ2-7

CDR3nt: TGTGCCAGCAGCTTGTGGGCGACGAACACCGGGGAGCTGTTTTTT
CDR3aa: CASSLWATNTGELFF
abundance: .
d_gene: .
v_gene: TRBV11-1
j_gene: TRBJ2-2

CDR3nt: TGTGCCAGTAGTGAACAGGGGGCGCGTCAGCCCCAGCATTTT
CDR3aa: CASSEQGARQPQHF
abundance: .
d_gene: TRBD1
v_gene: TRBV19
j_gene: TRBJ1-5

CDR3nt: TGTGCCAGTAGGCAACGCGAGGCCTACGAGCAGTACTTC
CDR3aa: CASRQREAYEQYF
abundance: .
d_gene: .
v_gene: TRBV19
j_gene: TRBJ2-7

CDR3nt: TGCGCCAGCAGCTTTAAGGACAGGGGCAATGAGCAGTTCTTC
CDR3aa: CASSFKDRGNEQFF
abundance: .
d_gene: TRBD1
v_gene: TRBV5-1
j_gene: TRBJ2-1

CDR3nt: TGTGCCAGCAGCACTACTAGCGGGAGTAAGACCCAGTACTTC
CDR3aa: CASSTTSGSKTQYF
abundance: .
d_gene: TRBD2
v_gene: TRBV11-2
j_gene: TRBJ2-5

CDR3nt: TGTGCCACCAGCACAGGGACAGGGGGGGCCCTCGGTCAGCCCCAGCATTTT
CDR3aa: CATSTGTGGALGQPQHF
abundance: .
d_gene: TRBD1
v_gene: TRBV15
j_gene: TRBJ1-5

CDR3nt: TGTGCCTGGAGTGTAAACAGGGTGCGATCACCCCTCCACTTT
CDR3aa: CAWSVNRVRSPLHF
abundance: .
d_gene: .
v_gene: TRBV30
j_gene: TRBJ1-6

CDR3nt: TGTGCCTGGAGTGTTAGGCCAGGGGGCCGTCTTGAGCAGTTCTTC
CDR3aa: CAWSVRPGGRLEQFF
abundance: .
d_gene: TRBD1
v_gene: TRBV30
j_gene: TRBJ2-1

CDR3nt: TGTGCCAGCCTACCGAGGACAGGGGCCAGTAGCTCCTACAATGAGCAGTTCTTC
CDR3aa: CASLPRTGASSSYNEQFF
abundance: .
d_gene: TRBD1
v_gene: TRBV27
j_gene: TRBJ2-1

CDR3nt: TGTGCCAGCAGCTTATCTAACATCCGGGAGCAGGGACAGCATTTT
CDR3aa: CASSLSNIREQGQHF
abundance: .
d_gene: .
v_gene: TRBV7-2
j_gene: TRBJ1-5

CDR3nt: TGTGCCAGCAGCGACCGCCCCGCGGGGTGGGGGAACACCGGGGAGCTGTTTTTT
CDR3aa: CASSDRPAGWGNTGELFF
abundance: .
d_gene: .
v_gene: TRBV7-9
j_gene: TRBJ2-2

CDR3nt: TGTGCCAGCAGTTTAGGTTCGGATGAGCAGTTCTTC
CDR3aa: CASSLGSDEQFF
abundance: .
d_gene: .
v_gene: TRBV12-3/TRBV12-4
j_gene: TRBJ2-1

CDR3nt: TGTGCCAGCAGCTTAGCACAGCTGAACACTGAAGCTTTCTTT
CDR3aa: CASSLAQLNTEAFF
abundance: .
d_gene: .
v_gene: TRBV11-2
j_gene: TRBJ1-1

CDR3nt: TGTGCCACCAGTGATTGGGACAGCCCACGCTACTTC
CDR3aa: CATSDWDSPRYF
abundance: .
d_gene: TRBD1
v_gene: TRBV24-1
j_gene: TRBJ2-5

CDR3nt: TGTGCCAGCAGCTTAGAAGGTAGCCCCTACAATGAGCAGTTCTTC
CDR3aa: CASSLEGSPYNEQFF
abundance: .
d_gene: .
v_gene: TRBV11-2
j_gene: TRBJ2-1

CDR3nt: TGTGCCAGCTCCCCTCCCGAATGGGCAGGGGGCAAAGAGACCCAGTACTTC
CDR3aa: CASSPPEWAGGKETQYF
abundance: .
d_gene: TRBD1
v_gene: TRBV18
j_gene: TRBJ2-5

CDR3nt: TGTGCCAGCAGTAGAGGGGGGGCCAATCAGCCCCAGCATTTT
CDR3aa: CASSRGGANQPQHF
abundance: .
d_gene: .
v_gene: TRBV28
j_gene: TRBJ1-5

CDR3nt: TGTGCCAGTAGTATAAGCCCAGGGATGGGGAACAATGAGCAGTTCTTC
CDR3aa: CASSISPGMGNNEQFF
abundance: .
d_gene: .
v_gene: TRBV19
j_gene: TRBJ2-1

CDR3nt: TGCAGCGTTGCGTCTGGGGCCAACGTCCTGACTTTC
CDR3aa: CSVASGANVLTF
abundance: .
d_gene: .
v_gene: TRBV29-1
j_gene: TRBJ2-6

CDR3nt: TGTGCCAGCAGCCCGAGACAGGGTCGGGTGTACTTC
CDR3aa: CASSPRQGRVYF
abundance: .
d_gene: TRBD1
v_gene: TRBV13
j_gene: TRBJ2-5

CDR3nt: TGTGCCACCAAGGGGCAGAGCATGAAGAACACTGAAGCTTTCTTT
CDR3aa: CATKGQSMKNTEAFF
abundance: .
d_gene: .
v_gene: TRBV10-3
j_gene: TRBJ1-1

CDR3nt: TGTGCCAGCAGTTCCCCTAGCGGGGCTTTTACGTATTTT
CDR3aa: CASSSPSGAFTYF
abundance: .
d_gene: TRBD2
v_gene: TRBV12-3/TRBV12-4
j_gene: TRBJ2-3

CDR3nt: TGTGCCAGCAGCCCAATTCCCTTTATCGAACTAGCGGGGAGCTACGAGCAGTACTTC
CDR3aa: CASSPIPFIELAGSYEQYF
abundance: .
d_gene: .
v_gene: TRBV12-1
j_gene: TRBJ2-7

CDR3nt: TGTGCCAGCAGAGAGCAGGGGGCTCCCGGGGAGCTGTTTTTT
CDR3aa: CASREQGAPGELFF
abundance: .
d_gene: TRBD1
v_gene: TRBV5-4
j_gene: TRBJ2-2

CDR3nt: TGTGCCAGCAGCGAACGACAGGGGTGGGAGACCCAGTACTTC
CDR3aa: CASSERQGWETQYF
abundance: .
d_gene: TRBD1
v_gene: TRBV9
j_gene: TRBJ2-5

CDR3nt: TGCAGCGTTGAAGATGGGGGGAGCTCCTACAATGAGCAGTTCTTC
CDR3aa: CSVEDGGSSYNEQFF
abundance: few
d_gene: .
v_gene: TRBV29-1
j_gene: TRBJ2-1

CDR3nt: TGCAGCGAGAGGGGGGGGCCGAACACTGAAGCTTTCTTT
CDR3aa: CSERGGPNTEAFF
abundance: .
d_gene: .
v_gene: TRBV29-1
j_gene: TRBJ1-1

CDR3nt: TGTGCCAGCAGTTACTACGGGAGCACAGATACGCAGTATTTT
CDR3aa: CASSYYGSTDTQYF
abundance: .
d_gene: .
v_gene: TRBV6-6
j_gene: TRBJ2-3